The present entry profiles one T cell receptor (beta chain) with its context. There is no known antigen for this receptor. No base quality values were provided; no much bigger clone lies one nucleotide off. The library was obtained by the immunoSEQ multiplex PCR assay. A mixture of 60 forward primers for TCR Vbeta segments and 13 reverse primers for TCR Jbeta segments was used in the multiplex PCR. Amplification of the CDR3 region of rearranged TCR beta genes was performed with a multiplex PCR assay on genomic DNA. The Illumina HiSeq System was used to sequence the amplified TCR beta libraries as 87-base-pair reads. The original methods were these. Across the 670 or so repertoires, a later analysis counted roughly 84 million unique TCR beta chains, roughly 11 million of which were shared by at least two donors. A nearest-neighbor algorithm error-corrected the raw reads and collapsed the reads into unique sequences, merging closely related sequences to remove PCR and sequencing errors. To assign V, D and J gene segments, CDR3 sequences were aligned to IMGT reference sequences. For a sequence to be retained, a match of at least six nucleotides was required to both a V gene segment and a J gene segment. Rearrangements were called productive when the CDR3 lacked stop codons and stayed in frame with V and J; all others were non-productive. Following IMGT convention, CDR3 was defined as the stretch from the second conserved V-encoded cysteine to the conserved J-encoded phenylalanine. Sequences without an unambiguous match to a single V gene segment were excluded from the earlier analysis of about 600 of the donors. An earlier analysis of some 610 of the donors called V segments functional above 56.7% productive rearrangements and segregating when the between-donor standard deviation exceeded 5%. A statistical classification framework was developed to diagnose cytomegalovirus status using the catalog of TCR beta chain sequences. A later analysis assigned V and J genes by comparing TCR nucleotide sequences with IMGT/GENE-DB human TR gene sequences. In a later analysis, CDR3 sequences and most-parsimonious VDJ recombination scenarios were assigned using the TCRdist pipeline. In a later analysis, each TCR beta chain was defined by its CDR3 amino acid sequence together with its V-gene family, and reads lacking a unique V-gene family were excluded. A later analysis removed 600 or so highly shared, low-generation-probability nucleotide sequences to deal with suspected cross-contamination and a sequencing artifact. For each public chain, a later analysis derived a clonal expansion index from normalized ranks of inferred template counts within each repertoire. Generation probabilities in a later analysis came from a VDJ recombination model fitted to out-of-frame rearrangements, and those results were checked against IGoR. In a later analysis, TCR-TCR, TCR-HLA and TCR-CMV co-occurrence was scored with hypergeometric tests, and a repertoire-size bias correction was applied to TCR pairs. In a later analysis, false discovery rates were estimated by permuting HLA or CMV assignments 20 times. In a later analysis, co-occurring TCRs were grouped using DBSCAN, and TCRdist sequence similarity was added for clustering within HLA-allele-positive subsets. Co-occurrence clustering excluded repertoires with fewer than 30,000 or more than 120,000 public chains, plus five with anomalous nucleotide sharing. Here the immuneACCESS table is served through TCRdb, limited to in-frame sequences with V and J called. Missing clones are a known gap in these copies; in checked studies unresolved V genes cover under half, and the rest lacks a known reason. From that table come the V and J calls and clone size; the DNA was used to work out D and trimming. The sample table holds approximately 220,000 clones, of which approximately 88% were seen once. The ten most abundant clones make up approximately 0.71% of the sample.

This record comes from a study of cytomegalovirus exposure and HLA in healthy donors (dated 2017 in TCRdb). Regarding the research as a whole: An earlier analysis of approximately 640 of the donors reported approximately 290 Gb of sequence data and some 120 million unique TCR beta sequences from about 200 million T cells. The genetic ancestry cluster associated with self-reported Caucasian donors included roughly four fifths of the 398 genotyped donors. In a later genetic analysis, genome-wide SNP genotypes for about 65% of the roughly 670 donors were used, and that subset was treated as a discovery cohort. Several DR-DQ haplotypes were handled as single units for association and clustering, since linkage in the cohort was strong. High-throughput TCR immunosequencing, statistical association of individual TCRs with disease status, and machine learning were combined to predict cytomegalovirus infection status. Using immunosequencing, the study profiled T cell repertoires from 640 or so subjects and related those repertoires to cytomegalovirus serostatus. Typing coverage differed by locus: A, B, C, DRB1 and DQB1 were typed in roughly 620-630 donors, DQA1 in about 510, DPA1 in 600 to 610, and DPB1 in 472. Donor age, sex, ethnicity and CMV serostatus were compiled together with the repertoire data. To study patterns of TCR occurrence, a later analysis re-analyzed previously published TCR beta repertoires from 666 donors and added high-resolution HLA genotyping. All discovery cohort repertoires had been generated using a single sequencing platform. Rather than drawing on any new phenotypic data, the later analysis identified candidate immune exposures from TCR beta sequences and the way those sequences occurred across donors. A separate validation cohort of more than 100 different subjects was used in addition to the 666-subject first cohort. Across 398 genotyped donors of the cohort, an average of about 220,000 unique TCR beta nucleotide sequences per donor were sequenced, and approximately 19% of those sequences were non-productive. HLA typing included class I and class II loci at four-digit resolution. The aim of the study was to test whether cataloging public T cell receptors could identify signatures of past pathogen exposure. An earlier analysis of 587 of the donors applied high-throughput TCR beta sequencing to assess whether each TCR beta V gene segment acted as functional or pseudogenic. An early release covering roughly 640 HLA-typed donors comprised roughly 300 gigabases of sequencing data and around 86 million unique TCR sequences. The research as a whole found: Immune exposure information for the cohort was limited to CMV serostatus. Because HLA typing was unavailable for some donors at each locus, only the typed subset was used in association tests. At a false discovery rate of 0.05, a later analysis linked 15,000 to 20,000 TCR beta sequences to specific HLA alleles. An earlier analysis of around 540 of the donors showed that most TCR beta V segments appeared in productive rearrangements either about 90% or about 30% of the time, which broadly matched IMGT annotations. According to a later analysis, most CMV-associated TCR beta chains appeared to be HLA-restricted, and the HLA associations seemed to be driven largely by CMV exposure. A later genetic analysis reported fewer N-insertions in productive TCRs among donors in an Asian-associated ancestry cluster than the roughly 700-donor mean. A later analysis found that TCR association rates varied across HLA loci, with DRB1 alleles showing the most associated TCRs and HLA-C alleles the fewest. In a later analysis, HLA-associated TCR beta chains showed more clonal expansion and lower generation probabilities than non-associated chains that were equally common. The sequencing pipeline was judged likely to have produced a cluster of highly shared sequence variants as a technical artifact. Correlated functional status among segregating V segments might be attributable to linkage disequilibrium, but an unknown experimental factor could not be ruled out. Sequencing depth was assumed to be roughly uniform across donors in the presence/absence analyses, though that assumption may not hold. A further reported finding was that TCR beta sequences accurately predicted the HLA-A and HLA-B alleles for most subjects in the first cohort. Because counts were too low, some 17 rarely observed V segments, including chromosome 9 orphons, were excluded from the earlier analysis of 587 of the donors. Several of the top co-occurrence clusters appeared to be linked to parvovirus B19, influenza, CMV and Epstein-Barr virus, according to a later analysis. Three of the identified cytomegalovirus-associated TCR beta chains were confirmed in vitro to be specific for cytomegalovirus antigens. The 87-base-pair reads could not distinguish some IMGT-functional V segments, including TRBV6-2 and TRBV6-3, so those segments were excluded. V-gene and J-gene trimming of TCR beta chains was associated with a missense DCLRE1C variant in a later genetic analysis, and the association was replicated in an independent cohort. Most TCR sequences were seen in very few donors, while some public TCRs were found in many individuals. The classifier was reported to diagnose cytomegalovirus status with high specificity and sensitivity in both the original cohort and the validation cohort. The authors suggested that the approach could potentially be extended to other disease states and immunological phenotypes. When HLA alleles, especially DR and DQ, strongly co-occurred, attributing TCR associations to individual alleles was difficult. In the study, about 150 TCR beta chains were listed as associated with cytomegalovirus. This cohort had only TCR beta chains sequenced, and the lack of alpha or paired-chain data limited which features could be detected.

CDR1 SNHLY and CDR2 FYNNEI were looked up in the germline V gene. Measured from the cysteine to the phenylalanine, the CDR3 is 14 residues long. The retained sequence is limited to the CDR3, 42 bases, with the frame set at the first base. The germline V end is reduced by 6 bases and the J end by 7 bases; junction bases left unmatched: 8. The cohort was made up of several hundred healthy bone marrow donors. At the time of sampling, every cohort member was nominally healthy, though immune exposures that went unrecorded were likely present. The donor tested CMV seronegative and was one of the 352 seronegative cohort members. Each donor provided a peripheral blood sample, and peripheral blood mononuclear cells were used for TCR beta sequencing. Genomic DNA was extracted from the blood cell samples with the Qiagen DNeasy Blood Extraction Kit.

The chain couples TRBV2 to TRBJ2-1; 8 central nucleotides agree with TRBD1. The sequence derives from a boy between 2 and 15 years old in good health and CMV-seronegative. Sample: PBMCs. Here the CDR3 is given as CASRGDRGYNEQFF. The DNA sequence is as follows: TGTGCCAGCAGGGGCGACAGGGGCTATAATGAGCAGTTCTTC.